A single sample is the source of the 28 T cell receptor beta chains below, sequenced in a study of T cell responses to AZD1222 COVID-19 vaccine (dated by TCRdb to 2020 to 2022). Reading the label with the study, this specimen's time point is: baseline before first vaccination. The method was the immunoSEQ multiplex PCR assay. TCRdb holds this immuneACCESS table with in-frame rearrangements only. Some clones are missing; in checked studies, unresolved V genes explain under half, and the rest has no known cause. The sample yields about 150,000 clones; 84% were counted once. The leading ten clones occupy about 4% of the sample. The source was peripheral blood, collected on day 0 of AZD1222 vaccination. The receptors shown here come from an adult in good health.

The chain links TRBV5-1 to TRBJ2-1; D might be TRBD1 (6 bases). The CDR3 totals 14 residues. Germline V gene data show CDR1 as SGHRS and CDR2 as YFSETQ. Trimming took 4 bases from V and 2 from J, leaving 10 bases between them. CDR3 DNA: TGCGCCAGCAGCCCGGACAGTACCTACAATGAGCAGTTCTTC. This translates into CASSPDSTYNEQFF. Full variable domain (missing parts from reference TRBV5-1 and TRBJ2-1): KAGVTQTPRYLIKTRGQQVTLSCSPISGHRSVSWYQQTPGQGLQFLFEYFSETQRNKGNFPGRFSGRQFSNSRSEMNVSTLELGDSALYLCASSPDSTYNEQFFGPGTRLTVL.

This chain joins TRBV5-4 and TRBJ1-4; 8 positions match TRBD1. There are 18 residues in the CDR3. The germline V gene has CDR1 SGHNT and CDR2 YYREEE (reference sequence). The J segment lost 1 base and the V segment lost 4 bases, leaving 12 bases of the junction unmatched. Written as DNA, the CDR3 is TGTGCCAGCAGCGCTGACAGGGGCGGTAGGGGAACTAATGAAAAACTGTTTTTT. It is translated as CASSADRGGRGTNEKLFF. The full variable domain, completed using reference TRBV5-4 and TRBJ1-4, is ETGVTQSPTHLIKTRGQQVTLRCSSQSGHNTVSWYQQALGQGPQFIFQYYREEENGRGNFPPRFSGLQFPNYSSELNVNALELDDSALYLCASSADRGGRGTNEKLFFGSGTQLSVL.

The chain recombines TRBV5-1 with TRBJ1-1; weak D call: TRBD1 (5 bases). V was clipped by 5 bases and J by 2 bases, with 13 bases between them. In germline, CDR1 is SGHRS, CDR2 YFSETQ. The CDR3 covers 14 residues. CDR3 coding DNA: TGCGCCAGCAGTACGGGGGAGGAAAACACTGAAGCTTTCTTT. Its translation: CASSTGEENTEAFF.

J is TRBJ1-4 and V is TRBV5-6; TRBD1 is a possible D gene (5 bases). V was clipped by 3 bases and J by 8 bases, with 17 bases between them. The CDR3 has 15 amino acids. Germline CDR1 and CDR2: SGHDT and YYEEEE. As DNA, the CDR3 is TGTGCCAGCAGCTCAGTCCAGGGAGGTGAAGAAAAACTGTTTTTT. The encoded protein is CASSSVQGGEEKLFF.

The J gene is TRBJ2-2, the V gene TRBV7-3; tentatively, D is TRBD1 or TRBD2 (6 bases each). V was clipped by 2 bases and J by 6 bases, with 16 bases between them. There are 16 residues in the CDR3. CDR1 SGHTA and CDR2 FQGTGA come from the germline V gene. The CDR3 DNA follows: TGTGCCAGCAGCTTACAGGGGAGGAGTGTTCCCGGGGAGCTGTTTTTT. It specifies CASSLQGRSVPGELFF.

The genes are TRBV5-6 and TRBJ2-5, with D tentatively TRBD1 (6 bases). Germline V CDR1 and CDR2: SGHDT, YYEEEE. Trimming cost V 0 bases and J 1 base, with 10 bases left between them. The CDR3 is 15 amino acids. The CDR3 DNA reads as TGTGCCAGCAGCTTGGTGTCAGGGGCCCAAGAGACCCAGTACTTC. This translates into CASSLVSGAQETQYF. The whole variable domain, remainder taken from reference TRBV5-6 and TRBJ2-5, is DAGVTQSPTHLIKTRGQQVTLRCSPKSGHDTVSWYQQALGQGPQFIFQYYEEEERQRGNFPDRFSGHQFPNYSSELNVNALLLGDSALYLCASSLVSGAQETQYFGPGTRLLVL.

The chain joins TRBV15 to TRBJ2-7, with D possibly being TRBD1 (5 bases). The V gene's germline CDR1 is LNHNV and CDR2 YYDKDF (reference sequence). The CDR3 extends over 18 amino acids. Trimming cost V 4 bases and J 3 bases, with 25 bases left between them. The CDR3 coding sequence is TGTGCCACCAGCACCTTATTTCACCAGGGCCAAAGGGTCTACGAGCAGTACTTC. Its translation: CATSTLFHQGQRVYEQYF.

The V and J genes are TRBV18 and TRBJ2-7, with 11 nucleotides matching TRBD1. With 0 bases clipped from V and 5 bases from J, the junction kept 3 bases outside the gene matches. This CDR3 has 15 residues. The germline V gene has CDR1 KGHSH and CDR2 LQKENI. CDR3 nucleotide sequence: TGTGCCAGCTCACCACCTAGGACAGGGGGCAACGAGCAGTACTTC. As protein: CASSPPRTGGNEQYF. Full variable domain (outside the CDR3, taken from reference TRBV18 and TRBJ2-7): NAGVMQNPRHLVRRRGQEARLRCSPMKGHSHVYWYRQLPEEGLKFMVYLQKENIIDESGMPKERFSAEFPKEGPSILRIQQVVRGDSAAYFCASSPPRTGGNEQYFGPGTRLTVT.

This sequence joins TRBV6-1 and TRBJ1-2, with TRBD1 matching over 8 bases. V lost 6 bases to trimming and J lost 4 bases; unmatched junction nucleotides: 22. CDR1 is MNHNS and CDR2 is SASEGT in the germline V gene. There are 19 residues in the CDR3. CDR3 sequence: CASSETSGQANVRSYGYTF. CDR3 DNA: TGTGCCAGCAGCGAAACGTCGGGACAGGCCAACGTCAGGAGCTATGGCTACACCTTC.

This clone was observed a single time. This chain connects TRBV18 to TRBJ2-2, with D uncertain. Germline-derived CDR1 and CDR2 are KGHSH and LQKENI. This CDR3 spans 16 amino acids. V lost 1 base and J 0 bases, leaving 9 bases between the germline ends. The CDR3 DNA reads TGTGCCAGCTCACCACAAAGGGTCGCGAACACCGGGGAGCTGTTTTTT. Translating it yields CASSPQRVANTGELFF.

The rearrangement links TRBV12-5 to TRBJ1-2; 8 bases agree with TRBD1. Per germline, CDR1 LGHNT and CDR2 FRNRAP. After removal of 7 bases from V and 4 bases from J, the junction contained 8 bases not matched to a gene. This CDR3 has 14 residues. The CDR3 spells CASARGPGVYGYTF. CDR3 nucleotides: TGTGCTAGTGCCAGGGGGCCGGGTGTCTATGGCTACACCTTC.

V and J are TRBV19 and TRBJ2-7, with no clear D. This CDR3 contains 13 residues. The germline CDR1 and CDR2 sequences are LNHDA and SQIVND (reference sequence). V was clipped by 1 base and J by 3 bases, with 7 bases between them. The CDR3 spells CASSIARDYEQYF. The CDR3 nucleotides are TGTGCCAGTAGTATAGCCCGAGACTACGAGCAGTACTTC.

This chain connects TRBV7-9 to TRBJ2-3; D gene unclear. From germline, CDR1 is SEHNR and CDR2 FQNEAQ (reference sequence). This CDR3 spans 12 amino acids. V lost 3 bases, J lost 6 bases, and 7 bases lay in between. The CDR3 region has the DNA TGTGCCAGCAGCTTCTCCCTCGATACGCAGTATTTT. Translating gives CASSFSLDTQYF.

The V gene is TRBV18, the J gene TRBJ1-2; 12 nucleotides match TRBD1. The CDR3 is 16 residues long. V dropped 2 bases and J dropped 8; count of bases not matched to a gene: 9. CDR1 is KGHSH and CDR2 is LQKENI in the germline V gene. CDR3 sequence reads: CASSPTGGQGAIGYTF. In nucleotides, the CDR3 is TGTGCCAGCTCACCAACCGGGGGACAGGGGGCAATCGGCTACACCTTC.

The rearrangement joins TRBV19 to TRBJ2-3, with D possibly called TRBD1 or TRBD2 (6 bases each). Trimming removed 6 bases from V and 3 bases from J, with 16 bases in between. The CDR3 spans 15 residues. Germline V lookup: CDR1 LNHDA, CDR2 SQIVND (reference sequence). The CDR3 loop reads CASSPAQGGTDTQYF. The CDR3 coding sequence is TGTGCCAGTAGCCCCGCCCAAGGGGGGACAGATACGCAGTATTTT.

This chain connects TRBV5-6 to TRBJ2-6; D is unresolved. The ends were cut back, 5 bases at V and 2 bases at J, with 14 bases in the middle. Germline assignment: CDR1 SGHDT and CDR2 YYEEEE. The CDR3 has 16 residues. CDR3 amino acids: CASSYPRTPGANVLTF. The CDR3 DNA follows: TGTGCCAGCAGTTATCCCAGGACCCCTGGGGCCAACGTCCTGACTTTC.

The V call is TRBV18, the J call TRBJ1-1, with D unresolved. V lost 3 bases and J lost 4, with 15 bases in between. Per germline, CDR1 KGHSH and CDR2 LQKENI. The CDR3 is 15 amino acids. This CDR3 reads CASSPTSLKGTEAFF. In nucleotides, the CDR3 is TGTGCCAGCTCACCCACCTCCCTCAAGGGCACTGAAGCTTTCTTT.

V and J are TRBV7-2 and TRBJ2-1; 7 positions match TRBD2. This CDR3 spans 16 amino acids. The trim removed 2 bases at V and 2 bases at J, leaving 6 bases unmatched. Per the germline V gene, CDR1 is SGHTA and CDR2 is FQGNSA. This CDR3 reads CASSLLAVKTYNEQFF. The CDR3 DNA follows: TGTGCCAGCAGCTTACTAGCGGTGAAAACCTACAATGAGCAGTTCTTC. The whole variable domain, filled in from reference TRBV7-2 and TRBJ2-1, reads GAGVSQSPSNKVTEKGKDVELRCDPISGHTALYWYRQSLGQGLEFLIYFQGNSAPDKSGLPSDRFSAERTGGSVSTLTIQRTQQEDSAVYLCASSLLAVKTYNEQFFGPGTRLTVL.

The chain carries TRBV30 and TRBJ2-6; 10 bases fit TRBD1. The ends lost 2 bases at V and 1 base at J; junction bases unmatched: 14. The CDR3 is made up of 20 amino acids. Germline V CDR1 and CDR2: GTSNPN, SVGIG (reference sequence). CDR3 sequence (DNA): TGTGCCTGGAGTCGACGAGCTTCGGGACAGGGGATTTCTGGGGCCAACGTCCTGACTTTC. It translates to CAWSRRASGQGISGANVLTF.

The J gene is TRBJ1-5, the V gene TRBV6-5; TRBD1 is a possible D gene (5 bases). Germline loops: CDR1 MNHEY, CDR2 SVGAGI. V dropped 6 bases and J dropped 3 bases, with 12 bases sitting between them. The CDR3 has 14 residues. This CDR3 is CASSQDSYNQPQHF. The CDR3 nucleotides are TGTGCCAGCAGCCAAGACAGTTACAATCAGCCCCAGCATTTT.

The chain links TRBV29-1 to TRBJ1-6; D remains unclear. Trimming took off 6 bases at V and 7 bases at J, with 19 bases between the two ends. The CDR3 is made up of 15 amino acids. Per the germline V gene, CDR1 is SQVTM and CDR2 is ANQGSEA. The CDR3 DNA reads TGCAGCGTCCACTTTCGGGGTCGTGAGAATTCACCCCTCCACTTT. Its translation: CSVHFRGRENSPLHF.

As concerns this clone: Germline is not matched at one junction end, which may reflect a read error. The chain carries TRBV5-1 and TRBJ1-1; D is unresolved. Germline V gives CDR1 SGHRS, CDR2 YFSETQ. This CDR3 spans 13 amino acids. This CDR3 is CASSLVRNTEAFF. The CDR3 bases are TGCGCCAGCAGTTTGGTAAGGAACACTGAAGCTTTCTTT.

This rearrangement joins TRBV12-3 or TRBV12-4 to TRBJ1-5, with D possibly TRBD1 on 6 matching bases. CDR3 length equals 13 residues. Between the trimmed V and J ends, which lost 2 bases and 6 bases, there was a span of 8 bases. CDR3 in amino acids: CASSLQGSQPQHF. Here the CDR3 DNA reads TGTGCCAGCAGTTTACAGGGGAGTCAGCCCCAGCATTTT.

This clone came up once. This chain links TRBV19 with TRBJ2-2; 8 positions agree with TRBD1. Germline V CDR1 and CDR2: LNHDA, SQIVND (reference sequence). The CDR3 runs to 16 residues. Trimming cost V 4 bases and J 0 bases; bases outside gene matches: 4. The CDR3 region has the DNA TGTGCCAGTAGTACCCCGACAGGGGCGAACACCGGGGAGCTGTTTTTT. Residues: CASSTPTGANTGELFF.

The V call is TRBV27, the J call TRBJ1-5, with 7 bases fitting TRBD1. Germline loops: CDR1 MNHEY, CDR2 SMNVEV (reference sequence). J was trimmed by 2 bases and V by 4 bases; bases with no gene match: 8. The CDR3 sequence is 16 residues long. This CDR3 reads CASSSQQGLGNQPQHF. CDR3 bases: TGTGCCAGCAGTTCCCAACAGGGGCTTGGCAATCAGCCCCAGCATTTT.

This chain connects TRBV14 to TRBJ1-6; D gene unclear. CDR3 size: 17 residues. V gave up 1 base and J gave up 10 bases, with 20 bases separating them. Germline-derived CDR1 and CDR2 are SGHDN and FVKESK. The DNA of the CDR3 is TGTGCCAGCAGCCAAGTATTTCACAGCCCGTCGGGGTCACCCCTCCACTTT. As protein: CASSQVFHSPSGSPLHF.

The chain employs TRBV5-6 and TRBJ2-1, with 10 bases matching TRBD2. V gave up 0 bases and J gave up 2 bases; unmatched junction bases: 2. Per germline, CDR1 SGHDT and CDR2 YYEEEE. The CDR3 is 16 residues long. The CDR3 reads CASSLGLAGAYNEQFF. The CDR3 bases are TGTGCCAGCAGCTTGGGGCTAGCGGGGGCCTACAATGAGCAGTTCTTC.

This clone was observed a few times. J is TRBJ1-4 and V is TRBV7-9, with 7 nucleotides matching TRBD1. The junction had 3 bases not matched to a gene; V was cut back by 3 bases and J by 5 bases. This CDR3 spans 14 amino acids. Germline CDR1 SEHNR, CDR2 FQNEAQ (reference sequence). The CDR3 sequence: CASSLTGFNEKLFF. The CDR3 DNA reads TGTGCCAGCAGCTTGACAGGGTTCAATGAAAAACTGTTTTTT.